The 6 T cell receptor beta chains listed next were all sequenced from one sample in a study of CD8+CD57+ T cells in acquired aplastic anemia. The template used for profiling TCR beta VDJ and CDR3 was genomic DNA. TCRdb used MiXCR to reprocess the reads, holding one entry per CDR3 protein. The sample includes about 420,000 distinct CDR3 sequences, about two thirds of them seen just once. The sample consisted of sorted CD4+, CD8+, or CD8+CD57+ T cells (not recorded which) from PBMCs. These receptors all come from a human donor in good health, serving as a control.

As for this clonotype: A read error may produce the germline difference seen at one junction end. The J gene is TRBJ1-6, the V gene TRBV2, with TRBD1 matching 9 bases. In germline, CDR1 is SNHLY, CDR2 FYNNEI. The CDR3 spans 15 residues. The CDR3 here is CASSRGQGGSAPLHF. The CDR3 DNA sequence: TGCGCCAGCAGCCGGGGACAGGGTGGGAGTGCACCCCTGCACTTT.

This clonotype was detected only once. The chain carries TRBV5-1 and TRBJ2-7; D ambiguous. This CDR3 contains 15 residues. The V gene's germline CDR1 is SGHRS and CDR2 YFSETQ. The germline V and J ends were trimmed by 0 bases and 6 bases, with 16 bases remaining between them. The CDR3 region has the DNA TGCGCCAGCAGCTTGGAGTCCTTAAACACTTTCGAGCAGTACTTC. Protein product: CASSLESLNTFEQYF.

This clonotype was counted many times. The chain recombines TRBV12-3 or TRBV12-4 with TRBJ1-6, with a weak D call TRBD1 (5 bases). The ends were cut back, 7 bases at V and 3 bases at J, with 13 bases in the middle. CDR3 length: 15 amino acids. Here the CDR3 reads CASTPGVFYNSPLHF. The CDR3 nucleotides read TGTGCCAGCACCCCGGGGGTTTTCTATAATTCACCCCTCCACTTT.

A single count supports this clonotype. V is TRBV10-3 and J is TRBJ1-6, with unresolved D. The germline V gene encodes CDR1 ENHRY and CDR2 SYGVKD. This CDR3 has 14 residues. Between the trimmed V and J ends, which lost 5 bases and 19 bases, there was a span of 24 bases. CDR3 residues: CAISLGPWDEQLHF. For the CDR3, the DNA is TGTGCCATCAGTTTAGGGCCATGGGATGAACAACTGCACTTT.

CDR3 bases: TGTGCCAGTAGTAAGACTAGCGGTACATATGAGCAGTACTTC. This translates into CASSKTSGTYEQYF. V and J are TRBV7-8 and TRBJ2-7; 9 nucleotides line up with TRBD2. This CDR3 has 14 amino acids. Per the germline V gene, CDR1 is SGHVS and CDR2 is FQNEAQ. V shed 9 bases, J shed 7 bases, and the junction held 13 bases outside the gene matches. Based on the CDR3 plus reference TRBV7-8 and TRBJ2-7, the full variable domain is GAGVSQSPRYKVAKRGQDVALRCDPISGHVSLFWYQQALGQGPEFLTYFQNEAQLDKSGLPSDRFFAERPEGSVSTLKIQRTQQEDSAVYLCASSKTSGTYEQYFGPGTRLTVT.

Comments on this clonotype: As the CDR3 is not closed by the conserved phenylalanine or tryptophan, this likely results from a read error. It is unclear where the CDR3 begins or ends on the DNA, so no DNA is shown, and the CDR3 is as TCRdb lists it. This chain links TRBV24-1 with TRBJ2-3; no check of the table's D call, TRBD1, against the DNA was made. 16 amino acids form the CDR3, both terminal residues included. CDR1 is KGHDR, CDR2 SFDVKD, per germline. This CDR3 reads CATSDPDRVSGYTFGS.